The text below deals with one TCR beta chain. Its matching antigen is unknown. Use of 60 Vbeta and 13 Jbeta primers characterized the PCR. The repertoire was sequenced with immunoSEQ multiplex PCR; TCRdb's copy has only in-frame clones and lacks some. The sample shows about 140,000 clones, approximately 82% of them seen only once. This sample was included in a study of cytomegalovirus exposure and HLA in healthy donors. Study outcomes and limitations: Analyzed later, association rates of TCRs varied across HLA loci, with DRB1 most and HLA-C fewest.

The germline V and J ends were trimmed by 0 bases and 12 bases, with 18 bases remaining between them. In germline, CDR1 is SGHDT, CDR2 YYEEEE. This CDR3 has 15 residues. The rearrangement uses TRBV5-6 and TRBJ1-4; D may be TRBD1 (5 bases). The source is a woman aged 40 to 50 in good health and CMV-seronegative. The sequenced material came from PBMCs. CDR3 in DNA: TGTGCCAGCAGCTTGGCCAGGGAGGGTTCCGTGGAACTGTTTTTT. Translation gives CASSLAREGSVELFF. Together with reference TRBV5-6 and TRBJ1-4, the CDR3 gives the full variable domain: DAGVTQSPTHLIKTRGQQVTLRCSPKSGHDTVSWYQQALGQGPQFIFQYYEEEERQRGNFPDRFSGHQFPNYSSELNVNALLLGDSALYLCASSLAREGSVELFFGSGTQLSVL.